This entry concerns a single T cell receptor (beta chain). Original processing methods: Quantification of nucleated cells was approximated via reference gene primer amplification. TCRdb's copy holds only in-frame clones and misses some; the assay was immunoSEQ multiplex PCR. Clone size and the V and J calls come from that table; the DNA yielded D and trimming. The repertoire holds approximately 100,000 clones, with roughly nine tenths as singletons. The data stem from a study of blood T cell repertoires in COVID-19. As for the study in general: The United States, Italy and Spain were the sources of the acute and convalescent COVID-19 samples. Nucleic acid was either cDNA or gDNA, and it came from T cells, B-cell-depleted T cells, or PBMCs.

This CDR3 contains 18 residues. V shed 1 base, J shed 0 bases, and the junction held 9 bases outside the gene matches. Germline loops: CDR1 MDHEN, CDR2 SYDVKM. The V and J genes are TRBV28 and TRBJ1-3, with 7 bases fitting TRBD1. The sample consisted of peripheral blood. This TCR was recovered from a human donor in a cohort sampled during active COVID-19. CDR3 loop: CASSLLDRTTFSGNTIYF. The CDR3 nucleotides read TGTGCCAGCAGTTTATTGGACAGGACTACCTTCTCTGGAAACACCATATATTTT.